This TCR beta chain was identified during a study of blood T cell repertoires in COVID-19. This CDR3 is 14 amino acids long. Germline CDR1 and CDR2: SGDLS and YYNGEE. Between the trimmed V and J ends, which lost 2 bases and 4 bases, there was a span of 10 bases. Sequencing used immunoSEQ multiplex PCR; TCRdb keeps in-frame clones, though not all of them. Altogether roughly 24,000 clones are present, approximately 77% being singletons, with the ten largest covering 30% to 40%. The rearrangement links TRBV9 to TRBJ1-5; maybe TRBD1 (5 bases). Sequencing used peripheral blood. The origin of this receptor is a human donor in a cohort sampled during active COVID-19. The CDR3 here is CASSVGQSNQPQHF. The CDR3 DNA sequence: TGTGCCAGCAGCGTGGGGCAGAGTAATCAGCCCCAGCATTTT.